This T cell receptor (beta chain) was sequenced for a study of shared clonotypes between healthy human individuals. In the study overall: Three CD4 naive, three CD4 memory, two CD8 naive and one CD8 memory plate were used per donor.

A note on this clone: The antigen remains undetermined. Additional DNA sequences in this sample encode the identical CDR3.

For every subset, genomic DNA was evenly distributed across several immunoSEQ plates. Assay: immunoSEQ multiplex PCR; the TCRdb copy retains only in-frame clones and omits some. Here the sample spans approximately 530,000 clones, roughly 95% being singletons. Findings and limits, study-wide: In general, naive subsets displayed greater estimated richness than memory subsets did.

Looked up from germline, CDR1 is KGHSH and CDR2 is LQKENI. CDR3 length: 15 residues. Unmatched junction bases numbered 4, after V lost 2 bases and J lost 0 bases. The receptor was derived from a woman aged 30 to 39 in good health. Sequencing was done on a sample of naive CD4+ T cells sorted from blood. Subset here: CD45RA+ positively selected. The V gene is TRBV18, the J gene TRBJ2-7; TRBD1 aligns across 7 bases. The chain's CDR3 is CASSPGTGASYEQYF. CDR3 coding DNA: TGTGCCAGCTCACCAGGAACAGGGGCCTCCTACGAGCAGTACTTC.